This TCR beta chain emerged from a study of PD-1 blockade in mismatch repair-deficient tumors. General study points: Three of seven peptides expanded clones, giving 142 unique blood TCRs.

The V gene end was trimmed by 7 bases and the J gene end by 4 bases; junction bases not matched to a gene: 7. This CDR3 is built from 15 residues. Germline values: CDR1 LNHDA, CDR2 SQIVND (reference sequence). As regards this clone: As yet, its antigen is unknown.

Using immunoSEQ multiplex PCR, the repertoire was profiled, and TCRdb retains in-frame clones only, with some absent. The profile covers more than 13,000 clones, with more than 75% appearing a single time and more than 9.5% taken by the ten largest. The time point here: identical approximately eleven-day culture without peptide (control). Cells were stimulated around 9 days with each of more than 5 ELISpot-reactive neoantigens. This TCR was sampled from an adult with mismatch repair-deficient cancer. V gene TRBV19 combines with J gene TRBJ2-6, with 7 bases fitting TRBD1. The starting material was cells cultured in vitro, obtained from a patient treated with pembrolizumab. CDR3 region: CASNRQGTGANVLTF. CDR3 nucleotides: TGTGCCAGTAACCGACAGGGCACCGGGGCCAACGTCCTGACTTTC.